These 10 T cell receptor beta chains originate from one sample sequenced in a study of blood T cells in healthy people across ages (dated by TCRdb to about 2015). The library was generated by 5' RACE. The run used an Illumina HiSeq 2500. A second roughly 7 to 12 cycle PCR used a sample-barcoded 5' primer and a J-beta primer mix. TCRdb reprocessed the public reads (quality trimming at Q25 with fastp, clone calling with MiXCR) and kept in-frame beta chains. When rows share a CDR3 protein, they turn into one entry using the most common DNA and genes. The sample table contains hundreds of thousands of distinct CDR3 sequences; only one count was recorded for less than 25% of them. The top ten constitute roughly 9.4% of the sample. The same data also went into a second study, on T cells of mothers and their children.

The sequenced sample was blood. The receptors stem from a boy younger than 18 in good health.

This sequence joins TRBV20-1 and TRBJ1-4, with 9 bases fitting TRBD1. V was pared by 3 bases and J by 8 bases, with 4 bases of the junction left unmatched. Germline CDR1 DFQATT, CDR2 SNEGSKA (reference sequence). This CDR3 is built from 13 residues. The CDR3 nucleotides are TGCAGTGCTAGCGGACAGGGGAAGGAAAAACTGTTTTTT. Amino acid sequence: CSASGQGKEKLFF.

This clonotype was counted at least ten times. V and J are TRBV11-2 and TRBJ1-4; D is unresolved. This CDR3 region has 14 residues. V was clipped by 5 bases and J by 3 bases, with 10 bases between them. The germline V gene has CDR1 SGHAT and CDR2 FQNNGV. The CDR3 nucleotides read TGTGCCAGCAGCACCGGATTTGCTAATGAAAAACTGTTTTTT. Translation: CASSTGFANEKLFF.

The chain couples TRBV7-9 to TRBJ1-2; D may be TRBD1 (5 bases). The V gene lost 5 bases and the J gene lost 4 bases, with 14 bases spanning the gap. CDR1 SEHNR and CDR2 FQNEAQ come from the germline V gene (reference sequence). This CDR3 has 14 amino acids. This chain's CDR3 is CASSAMGVGYGYTF. CDR3 in DNA: TGTGCCAGCAGCGCTATGGGGGTCGGCTATGGCTACACCTTC.

The chain joins TRBV14 to TRBJ1-1, with 7 bases that match TRBD1. The CDR3 covers 15 residues. After removal of 4 bases from V and 1 base from J, the junction contained 6 bases not matched to a gene. In germline, CDR1 is SGHDN, CDR2 FVKESK. The CDR3 here is CASSRNRGWNTEAFF. CDR3 DNA sequence: TGTGCCAGCAGCCGAAACAGGGGTTGGAACACTGAAGCTTTCTTT.

This clonotype was counted between two and nine times. The chain uses TRBV20-1 and TRBJ2-7, with 8 bases matching TRBD1. CDR3 length: 10 residues. The germline V gene encodes CDR1 DFQATT and CDR2 SNEGSKA (reference sequence). Unmatched junction bases numbered 1, after V lost 6 bases and J lost 6 bases. DNA for the CDR3: TGCAGTGCCGACAGGGGCGAGCAGTACTTC. Protein: CSADRGEQYF.

With regard to this clonotype: Since a much larger clone is just one base distant, this may be a read error. This rearrangement joins TRBV7-8 to TRBJ1-3; D unresolved. V lost 3 bases, J lost 3 bases, and 15 bases lay in between. The CDR3 totals 16 residues. Germline CDR1 and CDR2: SGHVS and FQNEAQ. The CDR3 reads CASSFPHEQYGNTIYF. CDR3 bases: TGTGCCAGCAGCTTCCCTCACGAACAATATGGAAACACCATATATTTT.

There are a few counts of this clonotype. The genes are TRBV7-2 and TRBJ2-5, with 11 bases that match TRBD2. The J call could be wrong; TRBJ2-1 is a better fit for the DNA end. The CDR3 has 16 amino acids. Germline V gene lookup returns CDR1 SGHTA and CDR2 FQGNSA. The CDR3: CASSLVISGRAGEQFF. CDR3 nucleotide sequence: TGTGCCAGCAGCTTGGTCATTAGCGGGAGGGCCGGTGAGCAGTTCTTC.

V and J are TRBV9 and TRBJ1-2; TRBD1 might be the D (6 bases). This CDR3 is 15 amino acids long. Germline-derived CDR1 and CDR2 are SGDLS and YYNGEE. V lost 3 bases and J lost 4, with 16 bases in between. In DNA form, the CDR3 reads TGTGCCAGCAGCGCCCACCAGACAGGAGTCTATGGCTACACCTTC. Protein sequence: CASSAHQTGVYGYTF. Full variable domain (remainder filled in from reference TRBV9 and TRBJ1-2): DSGVTQTPKHLITATGQRVTLRCSPRSGDLSVYWYQQSLDQGLQFLIQYYNGEERAKGNILERFSAQQFPDLHSELNLSSLELGDSALYFCASSAHQTGVYGYTFGSGTRLTVV.

The CDR3 protein is CATQELMTRNYGYTF. The CDR3 bases are TGTGCCACCCAAGAGTTAATGACGAGAAACTATGGCTACACCTTC. The chain couples TRBV10-3 to TRBJ1-2; D uncertain. Trimming took off 10 bases at V and 2 bases at J, with 20 bases between the two ends. This CDR3 spans 15 amino acids. CDR1 is ENHRY, CDR2 SYGVKD, per germline.

This clonotype was seen repeatedly, ten times or more. The CDR3 DNA reads TGTGCCAGCAGTGACGCTAGGAAGGTTGAAAAACTGTTTTTT. It codes for CASSDARKVEKLFF. The chain employs TRBV25-1 and TRBJ1-4; D not resolved. Trimming took off 3 bases at V and 7 bases at J, with 12 bases between the two ends. CDR3 size: 14 residues. In germline, CDR1 is MGHDK, CDR2 SYGVNS.